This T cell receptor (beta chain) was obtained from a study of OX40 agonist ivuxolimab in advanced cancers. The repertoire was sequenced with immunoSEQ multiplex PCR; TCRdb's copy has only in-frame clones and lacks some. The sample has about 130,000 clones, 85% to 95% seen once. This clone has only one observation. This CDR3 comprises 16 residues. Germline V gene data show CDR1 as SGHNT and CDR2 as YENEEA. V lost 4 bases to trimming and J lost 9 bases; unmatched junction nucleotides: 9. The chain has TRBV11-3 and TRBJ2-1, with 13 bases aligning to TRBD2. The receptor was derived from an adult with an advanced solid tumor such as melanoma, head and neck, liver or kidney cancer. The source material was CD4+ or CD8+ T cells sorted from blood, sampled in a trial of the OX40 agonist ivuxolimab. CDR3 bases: TGTGCCAGCAGCTCGGGACTAGCGGGACCGGCGGTTGAGCAGTTCTTC. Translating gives CASSSGLAGPAVEQFF.